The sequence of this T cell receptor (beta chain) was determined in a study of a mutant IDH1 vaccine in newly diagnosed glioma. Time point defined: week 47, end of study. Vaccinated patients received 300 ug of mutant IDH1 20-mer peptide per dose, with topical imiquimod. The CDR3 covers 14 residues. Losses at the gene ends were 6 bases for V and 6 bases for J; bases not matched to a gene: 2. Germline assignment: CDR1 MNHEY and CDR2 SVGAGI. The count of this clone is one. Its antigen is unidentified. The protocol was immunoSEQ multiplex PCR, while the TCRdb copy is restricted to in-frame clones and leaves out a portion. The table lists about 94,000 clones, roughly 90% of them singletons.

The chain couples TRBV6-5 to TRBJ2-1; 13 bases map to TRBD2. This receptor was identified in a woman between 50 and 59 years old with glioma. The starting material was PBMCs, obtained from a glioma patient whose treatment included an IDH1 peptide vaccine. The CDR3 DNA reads TGTGCCAGCAGAGGACTAGCGGGAGCCAATGAGCAGTTCTTC. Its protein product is CASRGLAGANEQFF.